A selection of T cell receptor beta chains follows, all from one sample in a study of cytomegalovirus exposure and HLA in healthy donors. Libraries were prepared by immunoSEQ multiplex PCR; TCRdb keeps only in-frame clonotypes and omits some of them. The table has 100,000 to 150,000 clones, 77% seen once; the top ten hold 10% to 15%. Sequencing used PBMCs. The receptors originated from a middle-aged woman in good health and CMV-seropositive. CDR3s include the opening cysteine and the closing phenylalanine or tryptophan. A D gene is named only where the DNA matches it firmly. Some rows have no size entry. The others give once, few or many, or a class for an expanded clone.

d_call: -; clone_size: -; v_call: TRBV18; j_call: TRBJ1-6; cdr3_nt: TGTGCCAGCTCACCAATGAGCTCCTATAATTCACCCCTCCACTTT; cdr3_aa: CASSPMSSYNSPLHF
d_call: TRBD2; clone_size: once; v_call: TRBV7-9; j_call: TRBJ2-3; cdr3_nt: TGTGCCAGCAGACCGGGACTAGCGGAAAACACAGATACGCAGTATTTT; cdr3_aa: CASRPGLAENTDTQYF
d_call: -; clone_size: -; v_call: TRBV19; j_call: TRBJ2-7; cdr3_nt: TGTGCCAGTAGTGCTTGGGGGGACGAGCAGTACTTC; cdr3_aa: CASSAWGDEQYF
d_call: -; clone_size: few; v_call: TRBV4-1; j_call: TRBJ2-7; cdr3_nt: TGCGCCAGCAGCCACGGTGGACTGGGTCGTGCCTACGAGCAGTACTTC; cdr3_aa: CASSHGGLGRAYEQYF
d_call: -; clone_size: -; v_call: TRBV5-1; j_call: TRBJ2-1; cdr3_nt: TGCGCCAGCAGCTTGGGGCTAGCTGCCTACAATGAGCAGTTCTTC; cdr3_aa: CASSLGLAAYNEQFF
d_call: TRBD2; clone_size: -; v_call: TRBV19; j_call: TRBJ2-1; cdr3_nt: TGTGCCAGTAGTATAATTAGCGGGAGTGGCTACAATGAGCAGTTCTTC; cdr3_aa: CASSIISGSGYNEQFF
d_call: -; clone_size: few; v_call: TRBV7-3; j_call: TRBJ1-1; cdr3_nt: TGTGCCAGCAGCATGACAGGCCAGAACACTGAAGCTTTCTTT; cdr3_aa: CASSMTGQNTEAFF
d_call: TRBD2; clone_size: -; v_call: TRBV5-6; j_call: TRBJ2-2; cdr3_nt: TGTGCCAGCAGCCTCGGACTAGCGGGAACCGGGGAGCTGTTTTTT; cdr3_aa: CASSLGLAGTGELFF
d_call: -; clone_size: -; v_call: TRBV4-1; j_call: TRBJ2-5; cdr3_nt: TGCGCCAGCAGCCAAGATCGGGGGAATCAAGAGACCCAGTACTTC; cdr3_aa: CASSQDRGNQETQYF
d_call: -; clone_size: -; v_call: TRBV29-1; j_call: TRBJ2-5; cdr3_nt: TGCAGCGCCGGGTGGGAGACCCAGTACTTC; cdr3_aa: CSAGWETQYF
d_call: TRBD1; clone_size: -; v_call: TRBV19; j_call: TRBJ2-7; cdr3_nt: TGTGCCAGCACCAGGACAGGAACCTACGAGCAGTACTTC; cdr3_aa: CASTRTGTYEQYF
d_call: -; clone_size: -; v_call: TRBV5-1; j_call: TRBJ2-3; cdr3_nt: TGCGCCAGCAGCTTGGGCGCCCTCCGAACAGATACGCAGTATTTT; cdr3_aa: CASSLGALRTDTQYF
d_call: -; clone_size: once; v_call: TRBV7-9; j_call: TRBJ1-4; cdr3_nt: TGTGCCAGCAGCTTAGGTGGGGGCGGATTAGAAAAACTGTTTTTT; cdr3_aa: CASSLGGGGLEKLFF
d_call: TRBD1; clone_size: -; v_call: TRBV15; j_call: TRBJ2-2; cdr3_nt: TGTGCCACCAGCAGAGGATTCGGGACAGGCCTTTCCACCGGGGAGCTGTTTTTT; cdr3_aa: CATSRGFGTGLSTGELFF
d_call: -; clone_size: -; v_call: TRBV19; j_call: TRBJ2-2; cdr3_nt: TGTGCCAGTAGTATTCGCCGCCAGGGGACCGGGGAGCTGTTTTTT; cdr3_aa: CASSIRRQGTGELFF
d_call: TRBD2; clone_size: -; v_call: TRBV7-3; j_call: TRBJ2-7; cdr3_nt: TGTGCCAGCAGCTTACGGGGGGAAACCTACGAGCAGTACTTC; cdr3_aa: CASSLRGETYEQYF
d_call: TRBD2; clone_size: -; v_call: TRBV13; j_call: TRBJ2-5; cdr3_nt: TGTGCCAGCAGCTCGACTAGCGGGAGGGGTGACCAGTACTTC; cdr3_aa: CASSSTSGRGDQYF
d_call: -; clone_size: -; v_call: TRBV5-1; j_call: TRBJ1-5; cdr3_nt: TGCGCCAGCAGTACAAGTAGCAATCAGCCCCAGCATTTT; cdr3_aa: CASSTSSNQPQHF
d_call: -; clone_size: -; v_call: TRBV28; j_call: TRBJ1-3; cdr3_nt: TGTGCCAGCATTTCAGGGTTGCAGGCTGGAAACACCATATATTTT; cdr3_aa: CASISGLQAGNTIYF
d_call: TRBD1; clone_size: once; v_call: TRBV5-1; j_call: TRBJ1-3; cdr3_nt: TGCGCCAGCAGTCTACCGGGACAGGCCTCTGGAAACACCATATATTTT; cdr3_aa: CASSLPGQASGNTIYF
d_call: -; clone_size: -; v_call: TRBV29-1; j_call: TRBJ1-2; cdr3_nt: TGCAGCGTTGATCCAGGTGTCTATGGCTACACCTTC; cdr3_aa: CSVDPGVYGYTF
d_call: -; clone_size: -; v_call: TRBV6-5; j_call: TRBJ2-5; cdr3_nt: TGTGCCAGCAGTTACTCAGAGGCCGGGGAGACCCAGTACTTC; cdr3_aa: CASSYSEAGETQYF
d_call: TRBD2; clone_size: -; v_call: TRBV7-9; j_call: TRBJ2-5; cdr3_nt: TGTGCCAGCAGATCCGCGGGCGGGAGGGTAGAGACCCAGTACTTC; cdr3_aa: CASRSAGGRVETQYF
d_call: TRBD1; clone_size: -; v_call: TRBV6-1; j_call: TRBJ2-7; cdr3_nt: TGTGCCAGCAGTGAGGCGCAGGGGGTAGGCGAATGGTTC; cdr3_aa: CASSEAQGVGEWF
d_call: -; clone_size: -; v_call: TRBV5-1; j_call: TRBJ1-6; cdr3_nt: TGCGCCAGCAGCTTGGAGTCAGGGGATTATTCACCCCTCCACTTT; cdr3_aa: CASSLESGDYSPLHF
d_call: -; clone_size: -; v_call: TRBV20-1; j_call: TRBJ2-7; cdr3_nt: TGCAGGACCGGGAGAGGCTACGAGCAGTACTTC; cdr3_aa: CRTGRGYEQYF
d_call: TRBD1; clone_size: few; v_call: TRBV18; j_call: TRBJ1-5; cdr3_nt: TGTGCCAGCTCACCGACAGGGTTTCGAAATCAGCCCCAGCATTTT; cdr3_aa: CASSPTGFRNQPQHF
d_call: TRBD2; clone_size: -; v_call: TRBV23-1; j_call: TRBJ2-7; cdr3_nt: TGCGCCAGCAGTCAATATTTCGGGACTAGGGGCTACGAGCAGTACTTC; cdr3_aa: CASSQYFGTRGYEQYF
d_call: TRBD1; clone_size: -; v_call: TRBV5-6; j_call: TRBJ1-6; cdr3_nt: TGTGCCAGCAGCTTGGGGGACAGAGATAATTCACCCCTCCACTTT; cdr3_aa: CASSLGDRDNSPLHF
d_call: TRBD2; clone_size: -; v_call: TRBV7-9; j_call: TRBJ2-7; cdr3_nt: TGTGCCAGCAGCTCGCAAGGGAGGGGAGGGTACGAGCAGTACTTC; cdr3_aa: CASSSQGRGGYEQYF
d_call: -; clone_size: -; v_call: TRBV10-2; j_call: TRBJ1-1; cdr3_nt: TGCGCCAGCAGTGAGCAGGAAAACACTGAAGCTTTCTTT; cdr3_aa: CASSEQENTEAFF
d_call: TRBD2; clone_size: -; v_call: TRBV9; j_call: TRBJ2-1; cdr3_nt: TGTGCCAGCAGCGTAGACCCTAGCGGGAGCAATGAGCAGTTCTTC; cdr3_aa: CASSVDPSGSNEQFF
d_call: TRBD2; clone_size: -; v_call: TRBV7-2; j_call: TRBJ2-7; cdr3_nt: TGTGCCAGCAGCTCACCGGGACTAGCGGGAGCCTACTACGAGCAGTACTTC; cdr3_aa: CASSSPGLAGAYYEQYF
d_call: -; clone_size: -; v_call: TRBV5-6; j_call: TRBJ2-7; cdr3_nt: TGTGCCAGCAGCTTCCAGGGATACGAGCAGTACTTC; cdr3_aa: CASSFQGYEQYF
d_call: -; clone_size: -; v_call: TRBV9; j_call: TRBJ2-6; cdr3_nt: TGTGCCAGCAGCACTAGAGGGAGCTCTGGGGCCAACGTCCTGACTTTC; cdr3_aa: CASSTRGSSGANVLTF
d_call: -; clone_size: -; v_call: TRBV25-1; j_call: TRBJ1-1; cdr3_nt: TGTGCCAGCAGTCCAGGGATTACTGAAGCTTTCTTT; cdr3_aa: CASSPGITEAFF
d_call: TRBD1; clone_size: few; v_call: TRBV11-2; j_call: TRBJ1-1; cdr3_nt: TGTGCCAGCAGCCTCCGGGACAGGGGGATAACTGAAGCTTTCTTT; cdr3_aa: CASSLRDRGITEAFF
d_call: TRBD1; clone_size: -; v_call: TRBV29-1; j_call: TRBJ2-5; cdr3_nt: TGCAGCGTCGGGACAGGGATAGAGACCCAGTACTTC; cdr3_aa: CSVGTGIETQYF
d_call: -; clone_size: once; v_call: TRBV28; j_call: TRBJ1-5; cdr3_nt: TGTGCCAGCAGTTCGGTAAGCAATCAGCCCCAGCATTTT; cdr3_aa: CASSSVSNQPQHF
d_call: -; clone_size: few; v_call: TRBV7-9; j_call: TRBJ1-4; cdr3_nt: TGTGCCAGCAGCGACCCGGCGGGCGCTTATGAAAAACTGTTTTTT; cdr3_aa: CASSDPAGAYEKLFF
d_call: -; clone_size: -; v_call: TRBV23-1; j_call: TRBJ1-4; cdr3_nt: TGCGCCAGCAGTCAATCTCCAGGGGAGGGTGAAAAACTGTTTTTT; cdr3_aa: CASSQSPGEGEKLFF
d_call: -; clone_size: -; v_call: TRBV6-5; j_call: TRBJ2-3; cdr3_nt: TGTGCCAGCAGTTCAGCACTCGGACTCGATACGCAGTATTTT; cdr3_aa: CASSSALGLDTQYF
d_call: TRBD1; clone_size: -; v_call: TRBV7-3; j_call: TRBJ2-5; cdr3_nt: TGTACCAGCAGCCCGACAGGGGGCGACGAGACCCAGTACTTC; cdr3_aa: CTSSPTGGDETQYF
d_call: -; clone_size: -; v_call: TRBV27; j_call: TRBJ1-1; cdr3_nt: TGTGCCAGCAGTTTTGTCGGACTAAACACTGAAGCTTTCTTT; cdr3_aa: CASSFVGLNTEAFF
d_call: TRBD2; clone_size: -; v_call: TRBV10-3; j_call: TRBJ2-7; cdr3_nt: TGTGCCATCTCCTCGGCGGGAGTAAGCTCCTACGAGCAGTACTTC; cdr3_aa: CAISSAGVSSYEQYF
d_call: -; clone_size: once; v_call: TRBV10-3; j_call: TRBJ2-2; cdr3_nt: TGTGCCATCACGTCGGGGATGAACACCGGGGAGCTGTTTTTT; cdr3_aa: CAITSGMNTGELFF
d_call: TRBD2; clone_size: -; v_call: TRBV5-1; j_call: TRBJ2-1; cdr3_nt: TGCGCCAGCAGCTCGGCTCTAGCGGGAAGTTACAATGAGCAGTTCTTC; cdr3_aa: CASSSALAGSYNEQFF
d_call: -; clone_size: -; v_call: TRBV30; j_call: TRBJ2-7; cdr3_nt: TGTGCCTGGAATGAGGGCGGGGACGAGCAGTACTTC; cdr3_aa: CAWNEGGDEQYF
d_call: TRBD2; clone_size: -; v_call: TRBV5-4; j_call: TRBJ2-5; cdr3_nt: TGTGCCAGCAGCTTGGGTCCGGCGGGGGAGCAGTACTTC; cdr3_aa: CASSLGPAGEQYF
d_call: -; clone_size: -; v_call: TRBV18; j_call: TRBJ2-2; cdr3_nt: TGTGCCAGCTCACCACAGCTAGACACCGGGGAGCTGTTTTTT; cdr3_aa: CASSPQLDTGELFF
d_call: TRBD2; clone_size: -; v_call: TRBV9; j_call: TRBJ2-3; cdr3_nt: TGTGCCAGCAGCGTCAGAGCGGGAGAATCGGTTAGCACAGATACGCAGTATTTT; cdr3_aa: CASSVRAGESVSTDTQYF
d_call: -; clone_size: -; v_call: TRBV29-1; j_call: TRBJ2-3; cdr3_nt: TGCAGCGTTGAAGGCACCCTAACGGGAGACGTCGCAGATACGCAGTATTTT; cdr3_aa: CSVEGTLTGDVADTQYF
d_call: -; clone_size: -; v_call: TRBV5-4; j_call: TRBJ1-1; cdr3_nt: TGTGCCAGCAGCTTGGCCAGGGGGAACACTGAAGCTTTCTTT; cdr3_aa: CASSLARGNTEAFF
d_call: -; clone_size: -; v_call: TRBV28; j_call: TRBJ1-4; cdr3_nt: TGTGCCAGCAGCCAAGGGGGGGCACGTAATGAAAAACTGTTTTTT; cdr3_aa: CASSQGGARNEKLFF
d_call: TRBD2; clone_size: -; v_call: TRBV7-9; j_call: TRBJ2-1; cdr3_nt: TGTGCCAGCAGACCCATCGCGGGAGGTCGGAATGAGCAGTTCTTC; cdr3_aa: CASRPIAGGRNEQFF
d_call: TRBD2; clone_size: -; v_call: TRBV4-1; j_call: TRBJ2-1; cdr3_nt: TGCGCCAGCAGCCAAAAACTAGCGGGCTCCTACAATGAGCAGTTCTTC; cdr3_aa: CASSQKLAGSYNEQFF
d_call: TRBD1; clone_size: -; v_call: TRBV18; j_call: TRBJ1-2; cdr3_nt: TGTGCCAGCTCACCCCCCACAGGGGTTTTTTCCTATGGCTACACCTTC; cdr3_aa: CASSPPTGVFSYGYTF
d_call: -; clone_size: -; v_call: TRBV7-2; j_call: TRBJ1-2; cdr3_nt: TGTGCCAGCAGCCAAATGGGAGCTAACTATGGCTACACCTTC; cdr3_aa: CASSQMGANYGYTF